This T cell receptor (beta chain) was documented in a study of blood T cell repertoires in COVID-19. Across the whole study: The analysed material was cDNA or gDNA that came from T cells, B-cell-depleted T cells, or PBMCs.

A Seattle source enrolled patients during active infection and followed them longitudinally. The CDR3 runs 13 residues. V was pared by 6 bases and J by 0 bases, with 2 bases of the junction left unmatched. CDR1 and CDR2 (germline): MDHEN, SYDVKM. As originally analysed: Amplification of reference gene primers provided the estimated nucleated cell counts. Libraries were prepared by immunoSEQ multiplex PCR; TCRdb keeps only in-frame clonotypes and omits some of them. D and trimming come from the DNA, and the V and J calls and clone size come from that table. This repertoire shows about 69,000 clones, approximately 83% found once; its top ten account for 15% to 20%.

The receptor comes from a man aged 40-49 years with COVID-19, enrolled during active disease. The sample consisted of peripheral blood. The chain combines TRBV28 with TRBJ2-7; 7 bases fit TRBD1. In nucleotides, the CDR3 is TGTGCCAGCAGCCGGGACAGCTCCTACGAGCAGTACTTC. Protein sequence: CASSRDSSYEQYF.